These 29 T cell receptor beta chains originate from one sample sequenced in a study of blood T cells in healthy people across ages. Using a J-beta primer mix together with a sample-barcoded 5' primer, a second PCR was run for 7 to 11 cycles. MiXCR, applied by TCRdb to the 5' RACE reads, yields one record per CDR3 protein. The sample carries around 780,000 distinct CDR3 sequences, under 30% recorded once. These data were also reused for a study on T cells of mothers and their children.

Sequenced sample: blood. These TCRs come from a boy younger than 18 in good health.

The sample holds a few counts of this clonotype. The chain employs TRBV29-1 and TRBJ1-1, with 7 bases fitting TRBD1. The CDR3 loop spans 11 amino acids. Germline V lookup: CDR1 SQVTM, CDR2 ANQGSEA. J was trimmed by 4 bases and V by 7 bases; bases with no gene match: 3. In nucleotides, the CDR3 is TGCAGCGCTCGGGACAGCACTGAAGCTTTCTTT. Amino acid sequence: CSARDSTEAFF. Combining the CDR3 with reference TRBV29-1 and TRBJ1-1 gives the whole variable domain SAVISQKPSRDICQRGTSLTIQCQVDSQVTMMFWYRQQPGQSLTLIATANQGSEATYESGFVIDKFPISRPNLTFSTLTVSNMSPEDSSIYLCSARDSTEAFFGQGTRLTVV.

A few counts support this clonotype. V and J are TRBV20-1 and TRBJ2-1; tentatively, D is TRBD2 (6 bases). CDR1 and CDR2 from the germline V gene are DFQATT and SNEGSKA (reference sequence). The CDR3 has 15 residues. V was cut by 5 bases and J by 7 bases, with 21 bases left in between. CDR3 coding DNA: TGCAGTGCTCCCTTGGAGGGAGGAGGTGTAAATGAGCAGTTCTTC. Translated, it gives CSAPLEGGGVNEQFF.

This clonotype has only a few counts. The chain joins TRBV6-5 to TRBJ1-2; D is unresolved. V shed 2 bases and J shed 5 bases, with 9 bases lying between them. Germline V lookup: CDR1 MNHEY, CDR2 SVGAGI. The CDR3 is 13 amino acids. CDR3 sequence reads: CASSYAVYYGYTF. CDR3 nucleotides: TGTGCCAGCAGTTACGCGGTCTATTATGGCTACACCTTC.

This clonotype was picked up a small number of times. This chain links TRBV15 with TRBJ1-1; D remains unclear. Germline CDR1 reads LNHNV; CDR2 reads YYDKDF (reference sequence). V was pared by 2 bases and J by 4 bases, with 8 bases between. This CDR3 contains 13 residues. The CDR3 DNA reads TGTGCCACCAGCAGACCAAGTGGCACTGAAGCTTTCTTT. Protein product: CATSRPSGTEAFF. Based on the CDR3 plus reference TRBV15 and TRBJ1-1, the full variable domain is DAMVIQNPRYQVTQFGKPVTLSCSQTLNHNVMYWYQQKSSQAPKLLFHYYDKDFNNEADTPDNFQSRRPNTSFCFLDIRSPGLGDTAMYLCATSRPSGTEAFFGQGTRLTVV.

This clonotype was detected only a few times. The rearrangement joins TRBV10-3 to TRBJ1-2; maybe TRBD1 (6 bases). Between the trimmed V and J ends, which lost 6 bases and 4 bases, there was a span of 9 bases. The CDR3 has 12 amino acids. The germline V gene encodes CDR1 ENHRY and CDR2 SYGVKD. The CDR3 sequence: CAISRTVYGYTF. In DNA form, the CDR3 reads TGTGCCATCAGCCGGACAGTCTATGGCTACACCTTC.

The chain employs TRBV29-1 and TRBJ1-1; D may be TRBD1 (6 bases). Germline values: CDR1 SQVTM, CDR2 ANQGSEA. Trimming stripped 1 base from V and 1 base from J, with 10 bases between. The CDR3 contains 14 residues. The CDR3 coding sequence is TGCAGCGTTGAAGTAGCAGGGGCGAACACTGAAGCTTTCTTT. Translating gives CSVEVAGANTEAFF.

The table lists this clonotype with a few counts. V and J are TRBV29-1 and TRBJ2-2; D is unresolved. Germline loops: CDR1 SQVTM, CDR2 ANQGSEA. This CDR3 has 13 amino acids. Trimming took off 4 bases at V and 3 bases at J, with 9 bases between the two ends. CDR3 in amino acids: CSVVRPDTGELFF. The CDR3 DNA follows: TGCAGCGTTGTGCGGCCGGACACCGGGGAGCTGTTTTTT.

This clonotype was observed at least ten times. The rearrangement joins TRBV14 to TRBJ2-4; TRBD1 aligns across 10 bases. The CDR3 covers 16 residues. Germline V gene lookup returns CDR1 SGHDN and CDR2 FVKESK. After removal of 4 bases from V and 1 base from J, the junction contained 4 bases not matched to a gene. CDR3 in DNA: TGTGCCAGCAGCCCCTGGGGACAGGGGGCCAAAAACATTCAGTACTTC. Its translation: CASSPWGQGAKNIQYF.

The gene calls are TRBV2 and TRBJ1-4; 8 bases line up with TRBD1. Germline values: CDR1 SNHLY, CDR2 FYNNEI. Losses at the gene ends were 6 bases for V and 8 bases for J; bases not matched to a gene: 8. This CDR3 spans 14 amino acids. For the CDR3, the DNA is TGTGCCAGCAGACCGGGGACAGGAGCCGAAAAACTGTTTTTT. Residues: CASRPGTGAEKLFF.

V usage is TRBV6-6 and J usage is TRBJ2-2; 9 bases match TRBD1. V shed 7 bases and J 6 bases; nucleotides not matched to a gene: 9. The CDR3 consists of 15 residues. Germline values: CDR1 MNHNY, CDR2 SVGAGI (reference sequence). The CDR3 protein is CASKALNRGPGELFF. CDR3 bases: TGTGCCAGCAAAGCCCTTAACAGGGGGCCCGGGGAGCTGTTTTTT.

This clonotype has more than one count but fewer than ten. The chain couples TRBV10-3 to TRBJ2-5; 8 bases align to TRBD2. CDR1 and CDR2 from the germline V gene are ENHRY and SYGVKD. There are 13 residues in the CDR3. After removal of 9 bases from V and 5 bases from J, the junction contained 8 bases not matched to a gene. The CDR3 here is CAISQGGGETQYF. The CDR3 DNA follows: TGTGCCATAAGCCAGGGCGGGGGGGAGACCCAGTACTTC.

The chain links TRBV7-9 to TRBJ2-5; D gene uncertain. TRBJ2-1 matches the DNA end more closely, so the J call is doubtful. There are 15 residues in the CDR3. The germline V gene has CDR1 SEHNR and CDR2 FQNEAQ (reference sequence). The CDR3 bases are TGTGCCAGCAGCTTAGCGAACCTACTATACAATGAGCAGTTCTTC. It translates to CASSLANLLYNEQFF.

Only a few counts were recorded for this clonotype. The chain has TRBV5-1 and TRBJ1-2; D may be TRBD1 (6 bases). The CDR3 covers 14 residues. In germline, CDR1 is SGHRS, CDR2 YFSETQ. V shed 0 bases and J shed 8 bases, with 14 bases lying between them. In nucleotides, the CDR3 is TGCGCCAGCAGCTTGGAGACGTACAGGGACGGCTACACCTTC. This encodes CASSLETYRDGYTF.

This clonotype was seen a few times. The CDR3 is CASSQDSRGLWNTEAFF. The CDR3 DNA reads TGTGCCAGCAGCCAAGATTCCAGGGGGCTGTGGAACACTGAAGCTTTCTTT. This chain joins TRBV3-1 and TRBJ1-1; the match to TRBD1 covers 8 bases. The V segment lost 0 bases and the J segment 1 base; nucleotides outside the gene matches: 7. This CDR3 spans 17 amino acids. In germline, CDR1 is LGHDT, CDR2 YNNKEL (reference sequence).

The CDR3 DNA reads as TGTGCCAGCAGCCAAGGGACAGTACCTCAAGAGACCCAGTACTTC. Its translation: CASSQGTVPQETQYF. This sequence joins TRBV9 and TRBJ2-5; TRBD1 matches 7 bases. Germline-derived CDR1 and CDR2 are SGDLS and YYNGEE. V dropped 4 bases and J dropped 2; count of bases not matched to a gene: 8. The CDR3 spans 15 residues.

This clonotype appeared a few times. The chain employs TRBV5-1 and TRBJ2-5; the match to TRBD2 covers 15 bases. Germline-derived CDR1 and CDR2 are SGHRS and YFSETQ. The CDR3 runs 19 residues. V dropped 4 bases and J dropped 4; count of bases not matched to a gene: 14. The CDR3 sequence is CASSPRGLAGGIQRETQYF. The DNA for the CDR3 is TGCGCCAGCAGCCCCCGCGGACTAGCGGGGGGGATACAAAGAGAGACCCAGTACTTC.

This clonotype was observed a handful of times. CDR3 sequence reads: CASGKRGEREQFF. The CDR3 coding sequence is TGTGCCAGCGGGAAGAGGGGTGAAAGGGAGCAGTTCTTC. The V and J genes are TRBV7-6 and TRBJ2-1, with D perhaps given as TRBD1 or TRBD2 (5 bases each). The CDR3 spans 13 residues. V dropped 8 bases and J dropped 10 bases, with 18 bases sitting between them. Germline assignment: CDR1 SGHVS and CDR2 FNYEAQ.

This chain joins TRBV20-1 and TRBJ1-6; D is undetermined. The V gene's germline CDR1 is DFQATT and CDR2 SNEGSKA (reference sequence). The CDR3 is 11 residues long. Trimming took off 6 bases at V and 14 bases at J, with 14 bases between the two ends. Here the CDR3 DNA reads TGCAGTGCCCCATTCGGGGAGGCCCTCCACTTT. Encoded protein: CSAPFGEALHF.

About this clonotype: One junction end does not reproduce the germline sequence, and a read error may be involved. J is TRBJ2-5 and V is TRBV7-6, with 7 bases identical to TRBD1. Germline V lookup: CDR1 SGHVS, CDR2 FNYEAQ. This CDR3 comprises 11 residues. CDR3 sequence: CANSSGQVRFF. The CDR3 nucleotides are TGTGCCAACAGCTCCGGACAGGTACGGTTCTTC.

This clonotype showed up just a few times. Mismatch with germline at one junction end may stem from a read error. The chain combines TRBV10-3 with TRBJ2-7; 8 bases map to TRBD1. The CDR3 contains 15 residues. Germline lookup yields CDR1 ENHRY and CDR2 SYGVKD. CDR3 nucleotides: TGTGCCATCGGTGAGGGGGACAGGATCTCCTACGAGCAGTACTTC. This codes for CAIGEGDRISYEQYF.

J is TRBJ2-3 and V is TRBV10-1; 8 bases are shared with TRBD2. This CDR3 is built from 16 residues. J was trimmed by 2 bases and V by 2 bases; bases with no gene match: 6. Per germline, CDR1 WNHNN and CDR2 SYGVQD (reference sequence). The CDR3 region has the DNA TGCGCCAGCAGTGAGGCCAGCGGGGGATTCACAGATACGCAGTATTTT. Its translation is CASSEASGGFTDTQYF.

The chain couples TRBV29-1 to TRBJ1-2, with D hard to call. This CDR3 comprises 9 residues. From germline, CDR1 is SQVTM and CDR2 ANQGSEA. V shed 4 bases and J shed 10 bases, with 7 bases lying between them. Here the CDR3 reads CSVGEDYTF. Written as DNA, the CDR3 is TGCAGCGTTGGGGAAGACTACACCTTC.

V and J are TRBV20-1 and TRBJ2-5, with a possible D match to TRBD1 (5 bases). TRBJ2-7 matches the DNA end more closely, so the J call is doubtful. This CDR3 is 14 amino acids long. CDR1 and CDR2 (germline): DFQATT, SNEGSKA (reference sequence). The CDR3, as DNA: TGCAGTGCTAGAGTGGGCAGGGCGCCCTACGAGCAGTACTTC. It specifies CSARVGRAPYEQYF.

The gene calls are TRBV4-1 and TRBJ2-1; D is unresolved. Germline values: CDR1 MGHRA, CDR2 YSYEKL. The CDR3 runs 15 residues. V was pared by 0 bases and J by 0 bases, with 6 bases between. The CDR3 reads CASSQDHSSYNEQFF. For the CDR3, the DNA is TGCGCCAGCAGCCAAGACCACAGCTCCTACAATGAGCAGTTCTTC.

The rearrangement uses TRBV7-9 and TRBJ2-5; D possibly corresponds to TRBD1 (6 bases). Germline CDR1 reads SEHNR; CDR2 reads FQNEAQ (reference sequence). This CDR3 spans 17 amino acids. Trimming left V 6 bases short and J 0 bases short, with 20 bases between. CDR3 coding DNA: TGTGCCAGCAGACGCCTTCCGGGACAAGAGTACCAAGAGACCCAGTACTTC. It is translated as CASRRLPGQEYQETQYF.

CDR3 nucleotides: TGTGCCAGCAGCCCTCGGACAGCCCTCGCAAAACTGTTTTTT. Residues: CASSPRTALAKLFF. The chain carries TRBV2 and TRBJ1-4, with D possibly being TRBD1 (6 bases). V was shortened by 6 bases and J by 10 bases, with 18 bases between the two germline ends. From germline, CDR1 is SNHLY and CDR2 FYNNEI. The CDR3 contains 14 residues.

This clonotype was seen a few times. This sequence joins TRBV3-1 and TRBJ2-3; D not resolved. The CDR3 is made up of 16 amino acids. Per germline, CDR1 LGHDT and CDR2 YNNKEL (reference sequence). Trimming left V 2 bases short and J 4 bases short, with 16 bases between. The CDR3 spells CASSQNKPLGSDTQYF. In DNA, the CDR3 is TGTGCCAGCAGCCAAAACAAACCCCTAGGCTCAGATACGCAGTATTTT.

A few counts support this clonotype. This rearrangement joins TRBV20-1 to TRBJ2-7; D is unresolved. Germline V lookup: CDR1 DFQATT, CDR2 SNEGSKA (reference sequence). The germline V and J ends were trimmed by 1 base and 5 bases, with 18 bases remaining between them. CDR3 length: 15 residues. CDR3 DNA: TGCAGTGCTAGAGTGGAAAGGCAGACTCTGGACGAGCAGTACTTC. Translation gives CSARVERQTLDEQYF.

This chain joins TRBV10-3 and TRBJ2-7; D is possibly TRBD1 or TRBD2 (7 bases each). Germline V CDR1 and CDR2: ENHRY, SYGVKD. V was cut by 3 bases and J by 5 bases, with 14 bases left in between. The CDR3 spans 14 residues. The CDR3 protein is CAISDRGGRDEQYF. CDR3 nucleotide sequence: TGTGCCATCAGTGACAGGGGGGGGAGAGACGAGCAGTACTTC.